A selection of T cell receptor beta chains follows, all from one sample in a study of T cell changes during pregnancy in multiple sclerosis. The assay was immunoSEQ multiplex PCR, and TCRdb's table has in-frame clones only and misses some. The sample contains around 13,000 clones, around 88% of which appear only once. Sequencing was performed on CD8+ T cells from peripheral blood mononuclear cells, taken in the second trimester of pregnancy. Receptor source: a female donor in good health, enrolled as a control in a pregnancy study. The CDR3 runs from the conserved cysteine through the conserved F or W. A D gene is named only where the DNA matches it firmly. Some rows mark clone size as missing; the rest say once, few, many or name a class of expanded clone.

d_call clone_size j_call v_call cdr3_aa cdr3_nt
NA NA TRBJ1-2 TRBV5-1 CASSPGGHYGYTF TGCGCCAGCAGCCCCGGGGGGCACTATGGCTACACCTTC
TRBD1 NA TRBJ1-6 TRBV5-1 CASSFSGTGDTPLHF TGCGCCAGCAGCTTCTCCGGGACAGGGGATACACCCCTCCACTTT
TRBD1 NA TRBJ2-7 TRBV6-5 CASSPPGQGREQYF TGTGCCAGCAGTCCCCCAGGACAGGGGCGGGAGCAGTACTTC
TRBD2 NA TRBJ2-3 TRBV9 CASSVEGLVADTQYF TGTGCCAGCAGCGTAGAGGGACTAGTGGCAGATACGCAGTATTTT
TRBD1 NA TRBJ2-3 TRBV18 CASSPPTGKGTDTQYF TGTGCCAGCTCACCACCGACAGGGAAGGGTACAGATACGCAGTATTTT
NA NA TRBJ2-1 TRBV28 CASSFGLANEQFF TGTGCCAGCAGTTTTGGTCTAGCCAATGAGCAGTTCTTC
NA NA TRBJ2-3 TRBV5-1 CASSLAGYRGTDTQYF TGCGCCAGCAGCTTGGCCGGATACCGGGGCACAGATACGCAGTATTTT
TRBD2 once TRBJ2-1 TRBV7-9 CASSTWTSGGGPLF TGTGCCAGCAGCACTTGGACTAGCGGGGGTGGACCCCTCTTC
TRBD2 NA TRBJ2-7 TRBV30 CAWSDNAGGIREQYF TGTGCCTGGAGCGATAATGCGGGGGGAATCCGGGAGCAGTACTTC
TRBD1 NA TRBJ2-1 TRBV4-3 CASSQRQGAYSGRNEQFF TGCGCCAGCAGCCAAAGACAGGGGGCGTATAGCGGGCGCAATGAGCAGTTCTTC
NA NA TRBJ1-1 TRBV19 CASSILREAFF TGTGCCAGTAGTATTTTGCGGGAAGCTTTCTTT
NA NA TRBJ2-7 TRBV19 CASSIGRGYEQYF TGTGCCAGTAGTATTGGAAGAGGCTACGAGCAGTACTTC
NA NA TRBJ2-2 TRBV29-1 CSGAEGAAGELFF TGCAGCGGGGCAGAAGGGGCAGCCGGGGAGCTGTTTTTT
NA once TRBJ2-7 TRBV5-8 CACGWDYAYEQYF TGTGCCTGCGGGTGGGATTACGCCTACGAGCAGTACTTC
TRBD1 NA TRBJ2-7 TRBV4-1 CASSQETGSVYEQYF TGCGCCAGCAGCCAAGAGACAGGGTCTGTCTACGAGCAGTACTTC
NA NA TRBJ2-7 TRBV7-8 CASGRSGRIEQYF TGTGCCAGCGGGAGGTCGGGACGGATCGAGCAGTACTTC
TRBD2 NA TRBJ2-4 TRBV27 CASMAGGPGSKNIQYF TGTGCCAGCATGGCGGGGGGGCCTGGCAGCAAAAACATTCAGTACTTC
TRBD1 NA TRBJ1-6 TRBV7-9 CASSSPPLPGQSNSPLHF TGTGCCAGCAGCTCCCCCCCCCTCCCGGGACAGAGCAATTCACCCCTCCACTTT
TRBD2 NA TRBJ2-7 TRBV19 CASSIGAGEDEQYF TGTGCCAGTAGTATAGGAGCGGGAGAGGACGAGCAGTACTTC
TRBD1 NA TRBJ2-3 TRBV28 CASSPWNRGSTDTQYF TGTGCCAGCAGTCCCTGGAACAGGGGATCCACAGATACGCAGTATTTT
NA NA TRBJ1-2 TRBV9 CASSVEGNHYGYTF TGTGCCAGCAGCGTTGAGGGAAACCACTATGGCTACACCTTC